The rows below give T cell receptor beta chains drawn from one sample of a study of cytomegalovirus exposure and HLA in healthy donors. Here immunoSEQ multiplex PCR was the method, and the copy in TCRdb shows in-frame clones only, minus some. The sample records 100,000 to 150,000 clones, about 74% being singletons. The specimen was PBMCs. Receptors originate from a middle-aged man in good health and CMV-seropositive. The CDR3 runs from the conserved cysteine through the conserved F or W. A D gene is named only where the DNA matches it firmly. Clone size is stated in some rows and not others, as once, few, many or a class when expanded.

cdr3_nt cdr3_aa clone_size d_call v_call cdr3_length j_call
TGTGCCAGCAGCCGCGCTTGGGGGGACCAAGAGACCCAGTACTTC CASSRAWGDQETQYF once . TRBV11-2 15 TRBJ2-5
TGTGCCAGCAGCTCTAGCCGGGTCGAATCCTACGAGCAGTACTTC CASSSSRVESYEQYF . . TRBV11-2 15 TRBJ2-7
TGCGCCAGCAGCCCCCCCCGCAGGGGGCGAACAGATACGCAGTATTTT CASSPPRRGRTDTQYF . TRBD1 TRBV5-1 16 TRBJ2-3
TGTGCCAGCAACGGAGGGGAGGCCGATAGCAATCAGCCCCAGCATTTT CASNGGEADSNQPQHF . . TRBV7-8 16 TRBJ1-5
TGTGCCACCCTAGGGACAGGGGGCGAATACGAGCAGTACTTC CATLGTGGEYEQYF . TRBD1 TRBV6-6 14 TRBJ2-7
TGTGCCAGCAGTGACCGGGGGGCTAGCACAGATACGCAGTATTTT CASSDRGASTDTQYF . . TRBV6-4 15 TRBJ2-3
TGTGCCAGCAGTGACTCCCGACAGGACTACGAGCAGTACTTC CASSDSRQDYEQYF . . TRBV6-4 14 TRBJ2-7
TGTGCCAGCAGCTTAGTAACACCGCGGGAAACTAATGAGCAGTTCTTC CASSLVTPRETNEQFF . . TRBV7-9 16 TRBJ2-1
TGTGCCAGCCAAGGGACAGGGCCTCAGCCCCAGCATTTT CASQGTGPQPQHF . TRBD1 TRBV6-6 13 TRBJ1-5
TGCGCCAGCAGCTTGGTACAGGGAAACACCATATATTTT CASSLVQGNTIYF . . TRBV5-1 13 TRBJ1-3
TGTGCCAGCATCCCCAATTCTAGAACAGATACGCAGTATTTT CASIPNSRTDTQYF . . TRBV7-8 14 TRBJ2-3
TGTGCCAGCAGTCAGGGTGGTGCGGGAGCAGGCGAGCAGTACTTC CASSQGGAGAGEQYF . TRBD2 TRBV7-6 15 TRBJ2-7
TGTGCCAGTAGATCAGGGGGGAGTTATAACTCTGGGGCCAACGTCCTGACTTTC CASRSGGSYNSGANVLTF . . TRBV19 18 TRBJ2-6
TGCGCCAGCAGGAGAAAACCCTCTCCAAAGATAAACTACGAGCAGTACTTC CASRRKPSPKINYEQYF . . TRBV23-1 17 TRBJ2-7
TGTGCCAGCTCACCGGAGAGGCAGCCCCAGCATTTT CASSPERQPQHF . . TRBV18 12 TRBJ1-5
TGTGCCAGCAGCCACAAGAGCCTAGCGGGGGTCATGAGCTCCTACAATGAGCAGTTCTTC CASSHKSLAGVMSSYNEQFF . TRBD2 TRBV9 20 TRBJ2-1